One and the same sample provided the 31 T cell receptor beta chains below, sequenced in a study of T cells in Graves' hyperthyroidism and ophthalmopathy (dated by TCRdb to the late 2010s). Libraries came from multiplex PCR. The run used an Illumina HiSeq 2000. The TCR beta CDR3 regions were amplified from the RNA transcripts. The TCR CDR3 was subjected to a first round of RT-PCR using the HTBI primer set and the Qiagen OneStep RT-PCR kit. The public sequencing data were trimmed at Q25 with fastp and processed into clonotypes with MiXCR by TCRdb, which kept only in-frame beta chains. When rows share a CDR3 protein, they turn into one entry using the most common DNA and genes. The sample records 410,000 or so distinct CDR3 sequences, approximately 15% of which are singletons. Of the sample, about 12% is held by the ten largest clones. The sequenced sample was blood. These receptors all come from a man aged 18 to 29 with Graves' ophthalmopathy.

This clonotype was observed at least ten times. CDR3 sequence (DNA): TGTGCCAGCAGAAAAGCAACTAATGAAAAACTGTTTTTT. Residues: CASRKATNEKLFF. The chain carries TRBV7-9 and TRBJ1-4; D is uncertain. V lost 6 bases, J lost 0 bases, and 5 bases lay in between. The CDR3 sequence is 13 residues long. CDR1 is SEHNR, CDR2 FQNEAQ, per germline (reference sequence).

This clonotype was seen a handful of times. The chain joins TRBV6-1 to TRBJ2-2; 7 bases fit TRBD2. The germline CDR1 and CDR2 sequences are MNHNS and SASEGT. Germline trimming cut 8 bases from V and 5 bases from J; bases unmatched to any gene: 8. CDR3 length: 14 residues. The CDR3 coding sequence is TGTGCCAGCGGAACTAGCGATTGGACCGGGGAGCTGTTTTTT. This sequence encodes CASGTSDWTGELFF.

Points on this clonotype: A much larger clone lies a single base off, so this may be a read error. The chain joins TRBV2 to TRBJ2-2; 13 bases map to TRBD2. CDR1 SNHLY and CDR2 FYNNEI come from the germline V gene. Trimming removed 4 bases from V and 3 bases from J; junction bases left unmatched: 5. The CDR3 is 17 residues long. CDR3 nucleotides: TGTGCCAGCAGTGCCCAGGGACTAGCGGGGTACACCGGGGAGCTGTTTTTT. It codes for CASSAQGLAGYTGELFF.

This chain links TRBV11-1 with TRBJ2-7, with TRBD1 matching 8 bases. Germline lookup yields CDR1 SGHAT and CDR2 FQDESV (reference sequence). V shed 6 bases, J shed 0 bases, and the junction held 7 bases outside the gene matches. There are 15 residues in the CDR3. CDR3: CASRTGTGDSYEQYF. The CDR3 DNA is TGTGCCAGCAGAACAGGGACAGGTGACTCCTACGAGCAGTACTTC.

The chain carries TRBV2 and TRBJ2-7; D might be TRBD1 (6 bases). This CDR3 contains 13 residues. V lost 4 bases and J 6 bases, leaving 13 bases between the germline ends. Germline-derived CDR1 and CDR2 are SNHLY and FYNNEI. CDR3: CASSGDTTCEQYF. The DNA of the CDR3 is TGTGCCAGCAGTGGGGACACAACCTGCGAGCAGTACTTC.

This clonotype was seen ten or more times. The junction does not match germline at one end; this may be a read error. The chain employs TRBV27 and TRBJ2-1; 7 bases agree with TRBD2. Germline CDR1 is MNHEY and CDR2 is SMNVEV (reference sequence). The CDR3 extends over 16 amino acids. The CDR3 coding sequence is TGCGCCAGCAGCTTGAGCGGCGGGAGCTCCTACAATGAGCAGTTCTTC. Amino acid sequence: CASSLSGGSSYNEQFF.

This clonotype has a count of ten or more. The V call is TRBV5-1, the J call TRBJ1-1; D may be TRBD1 (6 bases). Germline V CDR1 and CDR2: SGHRS, YFSETQ. This CDR3 has 15 residues. Between the trimmed V and J ends, which lost 4 bases and 3 bases, there was a span of 16 bases. The CDR3: CASSLRGEGYTEAFF. The DNA for the CDR3 is TGCGCCAGCAGCCTAAGGGGGGAAGGGTACACTGAAGCTTTCTTT.

This clonotype was seen many times. V gene TRBV5-8 combines with J gene TRBJ2-5; 14 bases agree with TRBD2. CDR1 and CDR2 from the germline V gene are SGHTS and YDEGEE. This CDR3 region has 17 residues. With V trimmed by 4 bases and J by 3 bases, 8 bases remained unmatched. CDR3 amino acids: CASSAGLAGAFEETQYF. Here the CDR3 DNA reads TGTGCCAGCAGCGCGGGACTAGCGGGGGCCTTCGAAGAGACCCAGTACTTC. The full variable domain, with the rest looked up from reference TRBV5-8 and TRBJ2-5, is EAGVTQSPTHLIKTRGQQATLRCSPISGHTSVYWYQQALGLGLQFLLWYDEGEERNRGNFPPRFSGRQFPNYSSELNVNALELEDSALYLCASSAGLAGAFEETQYFGPGTRLLVL.

This clonotype was seen ten or more times. The chain links TRBV30 to TRBJ1-1; D gene unclear. Trimming left V 4 bases short and J 2 bases short, with 14 bases between. The germline V gene has CDR1 GTSNPN and CDR2 SVGIG (reference sequence). The CDR3 runs 14 residues. The chain's CDR3 is CAWTPLKPNTEAFF. The DNA for the CDR3 is TGTGCCTGGACCCCGTTAAAGCCCAACACTGAAGCTTTCTTT.

This clonotype was detected a few times. The chain couples TRBV6-1 to TRBJ2-2, with D perhaps TRBD2 (6 bases). V shed 8 bases and J shed 7 bases, with 14 bases lying between them. Germline V gene sequence: CDR1 MNHNS, CDR2 SASEGT. This CDR3 is built from 13 residues. The CDR3 reads CASCWGVHGELFF. CDR3 DNA sequence: TGTGCCAGCTGTTGGGGGGTCCACGGGGAGCTGTTTTTT.

The chain has TRBV9 and TRBJ2-2; 14 positions match TRBD2. Per germline, CDR1 SGDLS and CDR2 YYNGEE. The V and J ends lost 4 bases and 3 bases, in that order; junction bases with no gene match: 8. CDR3 length equals 18 residues. CDR3 DNA sequence: TGTGCCAGCAGCCTGAGACTAGCGGGAGGGGGGTACACCGGGGAGCTGTTTTTT. Its translation: CASSLRLAGGGYTGELFF.

The chain couples TRBV4-2 to TRBJ2-3; TRBD2 matches at 8 bases. Germline loops: CDR1 LGHNA, CDR2 YNFKEQ. This CDR3 has 17 residues. V was clipped by 0 bases and J by 3 bases; unmatched bases: 8. CDR3 sequence reads: CASSQEGAGGGTDTQYF. The DNA for the CDR3 is TGTGCCAGCAGCCAAGAAGGGGCCGGGGGGGGGACAGATACGCAGTATTTT.

The sample holds many counts of this clonotype. J is TRBJ2-2 and V is TRBV7-3; tentative D call: TRBD2 (7 bases). The V end lost 6 bases, the J end lost 5 bases, and 16 bases lay between the germline ends. The CDR3 is made up of 15 amino acids. From germline, CDR1 is SGHTA and CDR2 FQGTGA. CDR3 protein: CASRRGGARTGELFF. The CDR3 DNA reads as TGTGCCAGCAGAAGAGGGGGGGCGCGAACCGGGGAGCTGTTTTTT. The complete variable domain, with remaining parts taken from reference TRBV7-3 and TRBJ2-2, reads GAGVSQTPSNKVTEKGKYVELRCDPISGHTALYWYRQSLGQGPEFLIYFQGTGAADDSGLPNDRFFAVRPEGSVSTLKIQRTERGDSAVYLCASRRGGARTGELFFGEGSRLTVL.

Many counts were recorded for this clonotype. The chain combines TRBV6-1 with TRBJ1-6, with 8 bases identical to TRBD1. CDR1 MNHNS and CDR2 SASEGT come from the germline V gene. The V segment lost 6 bases and the J segment 8 bases; nucleotides outside the gene matches: 3. CDR3 length: 13 amino acids. The CDR3 sequence: CASRDRGYSPLHF. CDR3 DNA sequence: TGTGCCAGCAGAGACAGGGGTTATTCACCCCTCCACTTT.

V is TRBV29-1 and J is TRBJ1-1; possible D gene TRBD1, 5 bases. V was clipped by 2 bases and J by 3 bases, with 10 bases between them. The CDR3 is made up of 13 amino acids. Germline CDR1 reads SQVTM; CDR2 reads ANQGSEA. Here the CDR3 DNA reads TGCAGCGTTGAACAGGGATCGGACACTGAAGCTTTCTTT. It specifies CSVEQGSDTEAFF.

The chain is built from TRBV3-1 and TRBJ2-3; a possible D gene is TRBD2 (6 bases). The germline CDR1 and CDR2 sequences are LGHDT and YNNKEL (reference sequence). The CDR3 is made up of 13 amino acids. The V end lost 4 bases, the J end lost 6 bases, and 11 bases lay between the germline ends. CDR3 loop: CASSLSGDDTQYF. Written as DNA, the CDR3 is TGTGCCAGCAGCCTGTCGGGAGACGATACGCAGTATTTT.

This clonotype has ten or more counts. The J gene is TRBJ2-7, the V gene TRBV11-2; D unclear. Germline values: CDR1 SGHAT, CDR2 FQNNGV. Trimming stripped 1 base from V and 2 bases from J, with 6 bases between. The CDR3 covers 13 residues. This CDR3 is CASSLGAAYEQYF. As DNA, the CDR3 is TGTGCCAGCAGCTTAGGGGCCGCCTACGAGCAGTACTTC.

The table lists this clonotype with a few counts. The chain couples TRBV6-1 to TRBJ1-5, with TRBD1 matching over 7 bases. V was clipped by 6 bases and J by 12 bases; unmatched bases: 5. CDR1 and CDR2 from the germline V gene are MNHNS and SASEGT. The CDR3 contains 11 residues. The DNA for the CDR3 is TGTGCCAGCAGGCTAGACAGGGACCAGCATTTT. Translated: CASRLDRDQHF.

Many counts were recorded for this clonotype. The J gene is TRBJ1-6, the V gene TRBV6-1; TRBD1 is a possible D gene (5 bases). V was clipped by 9 bases and J by 6 bases, with 9 bases between them. This CDR3 is 12 amino acids long. Germline V gene sequence: CDR1 MNHNS, CDR2 SASEGT. The CDR3 sequence is CASQQVNSPLHF. CDR3 bases: TGTGCCAGTCAACAGGTTAATTCACCCCTCCACTTT.

This clonotype was seen at least ten times. The chain has TRBV5-1 and TRBJ2-3, with D perhaps given as TRBD1 or TRBD2 (5 bases each). This CDR3 comprises 15 residues. V lost 3 bases and J lost 2, with 13 bases in between. Germline V gene data show CDR1 as SGHRS and CDR2 as YFSETQ. The CDR3 DNA reads TGCGCCAGCAGCTCGGGACCGACAAACACAGATACGCAGTATTTT. Translating gives CASSSGPTNTDTQYF.

The chain couples TRBV9 to TRBJ2-7, with 7 bases matching TRBD1. V shed 3 bases and J 2 bases; nucleotides not matched to a gene: 11. Germline V lookup: CDR1 SGDLS, CDR2 YYNGEE. The CDR3 length is 16 residues. The CDR3 loop reads CASSATPTGVPYEQYF. CDR3 nucleotide sequence: TGTGCCAGCAGCGCCACACCCACAGGGGTTCCCTACGAGCAGTACTTC.

This clonotype was counted at least ten times. The CDR3 DNA follows: TGTGCCAGCAGGCTGGGACAGCGCGCTTTCTTT. It specifies CASRLGQRAFF. V gene TRBV2 combines with J gene TRBJ1-1; 7 bases line up with TRBD1. The CDR3 is 11 residues long. The germline V gene has CDR1 SNHLY and CDR2 FYNNEI. V lost 6 bases and J lost 11; bases outside the gene matches: 6.

The rearrangement joins TRBV6-1 to TRBJ1-1; tentative D call: TRBD1 (5 bases). CDR1 is MNHNS and CDR2 is SASEGT in the germline V gene. The CDR3 consists of 13 residues. The V end lost 8 bases, the J end lost 1 base, and 11 bases lay between the germline ends. This chain's CDR3 is CASWSTGNTEAFF. The CDR3 DNA reads as TGTGCCAGCTGGTCTACAGGGAACACTGAAGCTTTCTTT.

At least ten counts were recorded for this clonotype. This chain joins TRBV7-9 and TRBJ1-1, with 8 bases aligning to TRBD1. Germline assignment: CDR1 SEHNR and CDR2 FQNEAQ (reference sequence). The J segment lost 0 bases and the V segment lost 4 bases, leaving 10 bases of the junction unmatched. The CDR3 length is 17 residues. The CDR3 coding sequence is TGTGCCAGCAGCTCGGGACAGGCCAGTCGCCTGAACACTGAAGCTTTCTTT. Translating it yields CASSSGQASRLNTEAFF.

The gene calls are TRBV3-1 and TRBJ2-7; 9 positions agree with TRBD2. Per the germline V gene, CDR1 is LGHDT and CDR2 is YNNKEL (reference sequence). This CDR3 is built from 16 residues. Trimming took 1 base from V and 5 from J; bases not matched to a gene: 9. The CDR3 here is CASSQVNGGGVHEQYF. The CDR3 DNA sequence: TGTGCCAGCAGCCAAGTAAATGGCGGGGGGGTCCACGAGCAGTACTTC.

As for this clonotype: This may arise from a read error, as a much more abundant clone is one base away. CDR3 loop: CSFWGQRGNTIYF. The CDR3 bases are TGCAGCTTTTGGGGGCAACGTGGAAACACCATATATTTT. The genes are TRBV29-1 and TRBJ1-3, with D tentatively TRBD1 (6 bases). The CDR3 covers 13 residues. Germline V gene data show CDR1 as SQVTM and CDR2 as ANQGSEA. The germline V and J ends were trimmed by 8 bases and 3 bases, with 14 bases remaining between them.

This clonotype was counted ten times or more. V is TRBV7-8 and J is TRBJ2-3, with 11 nucleotides matching TRBD2. Unmatched junction bases numbered 3, after V lost 5 bases and J lost 2 bases. CDR1 is SGHVS and CDR2 is FQNEAQ in the germline V gene. The CDR3 runs 15 residues. CDR3 in amino acids: CASSQTSGTTDTQYF. DNA for the CDR3: TGTGCCAGCAGCCAGACTAGCGGGACCACAGATACGCAGTATTTT.

In its sample, this clonotype was seen many times. V usage is TRBV20-1 and J usage is TRBJ2-7, with D possibly being TRBD1 (6 bases). Deletions cut 0 bases from V and 6 bases from J, with 18 bases between. This CDR3 region has 15 residues. Germline lookup yields CDR1 DFQATT and CDR2 SNEGSKA (reference sequence). The DNA for the CDR3 is TGCAGTGCTAGAGACCCTAGGGGGAGCACTTCCGAGCAGTACTTC. Translation gives CSARDPRGSTSEQYF.

This clonotype was counted many times. The V call is TRBV12-3 or TRBV12-4, the J call TRBJ1-2, with D perhaps TRBD1 (6 bases). The CDR3 spans 12 residues. V dropped 8 bases and J dropped 4 bases, with 11 bases sitting between them. The CDR3 sequence is CASFDRSYGYTF. In DNA form, the CDR3 reads TGTGCCAGCTTCGACAGGTCCTATGGCTACACCTTC.

This clonotype was seen at least ten times. CDR3 protein: CASSFQPWSSYEQYF. The CDR3 DNA reads TGTGCCAGCAGTTTCCAGCCGTGGAGCTCCTACGAGCAGTACTTC. This chain links TRBV28 with TRBJ2-7; D call uncertain. Germline V gives CDR1 MDHEN, CDR2 SYDVKM. The CDR3 is 15 residues long. The V end lost 3 bases, the J end lost 0 bases, and 12 bases lay between the germline ends.

This clonotype was seen many times. The chain recombines TRBV28 with TRBJ1-2; D is undetermined. Germline lookup yields CDR1 MDHEN and CDR2 SYDVKM. CDR3 size: 13 residues. V was pared by 1 base and J by 3 bases, with 6 bases between. The CDR3 DNA sequence: TGTGCCAGCAGTTTATTACAGTACTATGGCTACACCTTC. Translated: CASSLLQYYGYTF.